This record covers a single T cell receptor (beta chain). Under the authors' procedure: Estimation of nucleated cell counts was performed using reference gene primer amplification. Method: immunoSEQ multiplex PCR; TCRdb's copy keeps in-frame clones and lacks some. That table furnishes V, J and clone size, whereas the DNA furnished D and trimming. The repertoire has more than 200,000 clones, 80% to 90% of them found once; the top ten carry roughly a tenth. Enrollment of patients from Seattle took place during active infection, with longitudinal follow-up. From germline, CDR1 is SGHTA and CDR2 FQGNSA. The CDR3 sequence is 13 residues long. V dropped 8 bases and J dropped 2 bases, with 13 bases sitting between them. The sample belongs to a study of blood T cell repertoires in COVID-19. About the study: In each case, the material was cDNA or gDNA derived from T cells, B-cell-depleted T cells, or PBMCs.

The rearrangement joins TRBV7-2 to TRBJ2-7; tentative D call: TRBD2 (6 bases). The TCR originated in a woman of 80 years or more with COVID-19, enrolled during active disease. The sample taken for sequencing was peripheral blood. The CDR3 nucleotides read TGTGCCAGCTCTACGGGACTTACCTACGAGCAGTACTTC. It is translated as CASSTGLTYEQYF.